The next 29 T cell receptor beta chains were all read from a single sample in a study of shared clonotypes between healthy human individuals. Assay: immunoSEQ multiplex PCR; the TCRdb copy retains only in-frame clones and omits some. The sample yields about 960,000 clones, around three quarters seen once. The sample was memory CD4+ T cells sorted from blood. Specified subset: CD45RA-negative fraction. The source of these receptors is a young man in good health.

The chain carries TRBV28 and TRBJ2-7; D not certain. The germline V gene encodes CDR1 MDHEN and CDR2 SYDVKM. V lost 2 bases and J 7 bases, leaving 9 bases between the germline ends. The CDR3 is 12 residues long. In DNA form, the CDR3 reads TGTGCCAGCAGTTTAATTTACGGGGAGCAGTACTTC. Amino acid sequence: CASSLIYGEQYF.

V is TRBV19 and J is TRBJ2-1, with D perhaps matching TRBD2 (6 bases). Trimming took off 3 bases at V and 0 bases at J, with 9 bases between the two ends. Germline lookup yields CDR1 LNHDA and CDR2 SQIVND (reference sequence). This CDR3 contains 15 residues. For the CDR3, the DNA is TGTGCCAGTAGTATCGACGGGAGCTCCTACAATGAGCAGTTCTTC. Protein product: CASSIDGSSYNEQFF. Variable domain in full (rest from reference TRBV19 and TRBJ2-1): DGGITQSPKYLFRKEGQNVTLSCEQNLNHDAMYWYRQDPGQGLRLIYYSQIVNDFQKGDIAEGYSVSREKKESFPLTVTSAQKNPTAFYLCASSIDGSSYNEQFFGPGTRLTVL.

The chain carries TRBV12-5 and TRBJ2-1; D possibly corresponds to TRBD2 (5 bases). CDR1 and CDR2 (germline): LGHNT, FRNRAP. This CDR3 comprises 20 residues. The V and J ends lost 0 bases and 4 bases respectively, with 25 bases between them. The CDR3 sequence is CASGLVLGRTISTQYNEQFF. DNA of the CDR3: TGTGCTAGTGGTTTGGTACTAGGACGGACGATCTCAACCCAATACAATGAGCAGTTCTTC.

The chain joins TRBV7-3 to TRBJ2-7; TRBD2 might be the D (6 bases). CDR1 and CDR2 from the germline V gene are SGHTA and FQGTGA. The CDR3 length is 15 residues. Trimming removed 5 bases at V and 5 bases at J, with 19 bases between. CDR3 loop: CASSPMGGAVNEQYF. The CDR3 DNA reads TGTGCCAGCAGCCCCATGGGGGGAGCCGTGAACGAGCAGTACTTC.

The gene calls are TRBV28 and TRBJ2-1; the D gene is possibly TRBD2 (6 bases). V lost 3 bases to trimming and J lost 6 bases, with 15 bases between them. Germline CDR1 is MDHEN and CDR2 is SYDVKM. CDR3 length equals 15 residues. CDR3 nucleotide sequence: TGTGCCAGCAGTTTTCGGTCCTTGGGGGGCAATGAGCAGTTCTTC. Its translation: CASSFRSLGGNEQFF.

This chain connects TRBV7-2 to TRBJ1-1; 10 bases map to TRBD1. Germline V gives CDR1 SGHTA, CDR2 FQGNSA. The CDR3 length is 15 residues. With 5 bases clipped from V and 5 bases from J, the junction kept 8 bases outside the gene matches. CDR3 coding DNA: TGTGCCAGCAGCACTAGACAGGGGGCGGGTACTGAAGCTTTCTTT. It is translated as CASSTRQGAGTEAFF.

V and J are TRBV18 and TRBJ2-4; D is perhaps TRBD2 (6 bases). Per the germline V gene, CDR1 is KGHSH and CDR2 is LQKENI. CDR3 length equals 19 residues. V was cut by 1 base and J by 2 bases, with 21 bases left in between. The CDR3 loop reads CASSPRWGGEYGTKNIQYF. In DNA, the CDR3 is TGTGCCAGCTCACCACGATGGGGCGGGGAATATGGGACCAAAAACATTCAGTACTTC. Supplemented by reference TRBV18 and TRBJ2-4, the full variable domain reads NAGVMQNPRHLVRRRGQEARLRCSPMKGHSHVYWYRQLPEEGLKFMVYLQKENIIDESGMPKERFSAEFPKEGPSILRIQQVVRGDSAAYFCASSPRWGGEYGTKNIQYFGAGTRLSVL.

The chain joins TRBV7-3 to TRBJ2-5, with D possibly being TRBD1 (6 bases). The CDR3 is made up of 15 amino acids. Per the germline V gene, CDR1 is SGHTA and CDR2 is FQGTGA. V dropped 5 bases and J dropped 2 bases, with 15 bases sitting between them. CDR3 sequence reads: CASSVSGTHQETQYF. CDR3 DNA sequence: TGTGCCAGCAGCGTCTCAGGGACACATCAAGAGACCCAGTACTTC.

The CDR3 is CASMSGGGSKAFF. The CDR3 DNA sequence: TGTGCCAGCATGTCGGGGGGGGGTTCGAAAGCTTTCTTT. The V call is TRBV6-5, the J call TRBJ1-1, with D tentatively TRBD1 (5 bases). The length of the CDR3 is 13 residues. Germline V gives CDR1 MNHEY, CDR2 SVGAGI. V dropped 7 bases and J dropped 9 bases, with 18 bases sitting between them.

CDR3 amino acids: CAISPGAGANVLTF. The CDR3 DNA is TGTGCCATCAGTCCAGGGGCTGGGGCCAACGTCCTGACTTTC. V is TRBV10-3 and J is TRBJ2-6; weak D call: TRBD1 (6 bases). Germline lookup yields CDR1 ENHRY and CDR2 SYGVKD. Trimming shortened V by 5 bases and J by 2 bases, and 7 bases separated the two germline ends. The CDR3 is made up of 14 amino acids.

The rearrangement links TRBV5-1 to TRBJ2-7, with 10 bases identical to TRBD2. This CDR3 region has 16 residues. V shed 0 bases, J shed 6 bases, and the junction held 9 bases outside the gene matches. CDR1 SGHRS and CDR2 YFSETQ come from the germline V gene. CDR3 region: CASSLVGGVAGGEQYF. The CDR3 DNA sequence: TGCGCCAGCAGCTTGGTAGGTGGGGTAGCGGGAGGCGAGCAGTACTTC.

This chain links TRBV13 with TRBJ2-2; the D gene is possibly TRBD2 (6 bases). The V end was cut by 5 bases, the J end by 2 bases, with 12 bases between. This CDR3 comprises 15 residues. From germline, CDR1 is PRHDT and CDR2 FYEKMQ (reference sequence). The CDR3 spells CASSRRDFNTGELFF. CDR3 sequence (DNA): TGTGCCAGCAGCCGTCGGGACTTTAACACCGGGGAGCTGTTTTTT.

The chain uses TRBV5-1 and TRBJ2-1; 10 bases map to TRBD2. Germline V lookup: CDR1 SGHRS, CDR2 YFSETQ. V lost 3 bases, J lost 7 bases, and 10 bases stayed unmatched. This CDR3 has 16 amino acids. The CDR3: CASSSALAGVGNEQFF. The CDR3 DNA reads as TGCGCCAGCAGCTCCGCCCTAGCGGGAGTCGGAAATGAGCAGTTCTTC.

This clone was observed a handful of times. This same CDR3 is encoded by further DNA sequences in the sample. DNA for the CDR3: TGCAGCGTAGGACAGGGGCGGACTGAAGCTTTCTTT. Protein product: CSVGQGRTEAFF. This chain joins TRBV29-1 and TRBJ1-1; 9 nucleotides line up with TRBD1. V shed 6 bases, J shed 5 bases, and the junction held 4 bases outside the gene matches. Germline CDR1 and CDR2: SQVTM and ANQGSEA. This CDR3 spans 12 amino acids.

As to this clone: The same CDR3 arises from other DNA sequences in this sample as well. The rearrangement links TRBV7-2 to TRBJ1-5; tentative D call: TRBD1 (5 bases). V lost 1 base to trimming and J lost 4 bases, with 8 bases between them. The CDR3 is 14 residues long. Germline CDR1 SGHTA, CDR2 FQGNSA. This CDR3 reads CASSLDSGNQPQHF. CDR3 in DNA: TGTGCCAGCAGCTTAGATTCAGGGAATCAGCCCCAGCATTTT.

The chain uses TRBV30 and TRBJ2-7; D possibly corresponds to TRBD2 (5 bases). This CDR3 spans 16 amino acids. CDR1 and CDR2 (germline): GTSNPN, SVGIG (reference sequence). V shed 3 bases and J shed 4 bases, with 22 bases lying between them. CDR3 loop: CAWSPQLGSLRYEQYF. Here the CDR3 DNA reads TGTGCCTGGAGCCCCCAGCTGGGGAGTCTAAGGTACGAGCAGTACTTC.

Only a few counts were recorded for this clone. The rearrangement uses TRBV6-1 and TRBJ1-5; unclear D gene. The V end was cut by 4 bases, the J end by 7 bases, with 11 bases between. CDR3 size: 13 residues. Germline V gene lookup returns CDR1 MNHNS and CDR2 SASEGT. Here the CDR3 reads CASSVQAGQPQHF. CDR3 nucleotide sequence: TGTGCCAGCAGTGTACAAGCCGGGCAGCCCCAGCATTTT.

This chain uses TRBV5-1 with TRBJ2-1; D not certain. Germline loops: CDR1 SGHRS, CDR2 YFSETQ. Between the trimmed V and J ends, which lost 0 bases and 3 bases, there was a span of 7 bases. There are 14 residues in the CDR3. Here the CDR3 DNA reads TGCGCCAGCAGCTTGGGGCAGTACTACAATGAGCAGTTCTTC. It yields the protein CASSLGQYYNEQFF.

The V gene is TRBV6-1, the J gene TRBJ2-1; perhaps TRBD2 as D (6 bases). Germline V gene lookup returns CDR1 MNHNS and CDR2 SASEGT. The CDR3 covers 13 residues. The CDR3 region is CGTGGSSYNEQFF. In DNA, the CDR3 is TGTGGTACCGGAGGGAGCTCCTACAATGAGCAGTTCTTC.

This clone was detected only a few times. The CDR3 DNA is TGCGCCAGCATAGGCTCTGGAAACACCATATATTTT. Amino acid sequence: CASIGSGNTIYF. The rearrangement uses TRBV5-1 and TRBJ1-3; D not certain. Germline CDR1 is SGHRS and CDR2 is YFSETQ. V was trimmed by 6 bases and J by 0 bases, leaving 4 bases between them. This CDR3 region has 12 residues.

There are a few counts of this clone. This sequence joins TRBV13 and TRBJ1-5; TRBD1 might be the D (5 bases). The CDR3 spans 13 residues. The germline CDR1 and CDR2 sequences are PRHDT and FYEKMQ (reference sequence). Trimming pared 6 bases from V and 3 bases from J, leaving 9 bases between. CDR3 DNA sequence: TGTGCCAGCAGTCAGGGTATCAATCAGCCCCAGCATTTT. Protein product: CASSQGINQPQHF. Drawing the rest from reference TRBV13 and TRBJ1-5, the complete variable domain is AAGVIQSPRHLIKEKRETATLKCYPIPRHDTVYWYQQGPGQDPQFLISFYEKMQSDKGSIPDRFSAQQFSDYHSELNMSSLELGDSALYFCASSQGINQPQHFGDGTRLSIL.

This clone was counted only a few times. The rearrangement uses TRBV18 and TRBJ1-1, with TRBD1 as a possible D gene (5 bases). This CDR3 has 13 residues. Between the trimmed V and J ends, which lost 2 bases and 11 bases, there was a span of 15 bases. Germline V gives CDR1 KGHSH, CDR2 LQKENI. CDR3 nucleotides: TGTGCCAGCTCACCAGGACTTCCGGGGGTGGCTTTCTTT. Protein: CASSPGLPGVAFF.

The V gene is TRBV2, the J gene TRBJ2-4; D is unclear. The germline gives CDR1 SNHLY, CDR2 FYNNEI. The length of the CDR3 is 12 residues. V was clipped by 6 bases and J by 9 bases, with 12 bases between them. CDR3 sequence reads: CASSLGEIIQYF. The DNA of the CDR3 is TGTGCCAGCAGCTTAGGTGAGATCATTCAGTACTTC.

The V and J genes are TRBV7-9 and TRBJ1-2; the match to TRBD1 covers 10 bases. The CDR3 is made up of 15 amino acids. Per germline, CDR1 SEHNR and CDR2 FQNEAQ (reference sequence). Trimming cost V 3 bases and J 7 bases; bases outside gene matches: 8. The CDR3 sequence is CASSFVTGGSGGYTF. The CDR3 nucleotides are TGTGCCAGCAGCTTTGTGACAGGGGGCAGCGGTGGCTACACCTTC.

This clone was recorded once. V usage is TRBV12-5 and J usage is TRBJ2-3, with 7 bases matching TRBD2. The CDR3 sequence is 15 residues long. Germline V lookup: CDR1 LGHNT, CDR2 FRNRAP. Trimming removed 6 bases from V and 1 base from J; junction bases left unmatched: 7. The CDR3 sequence: CASGYGLAGTDTQYF. CDR3 DNA sequence: TGTGCTAGTGGGTACGGGCTAGCGGGCACAGATACGCAGTATTTT.

This clone has a handful of counts. CDR3 nucleotide sequence: TGTGCCAGCAGCTTAGCCCTACAGGGGGGCACAGATACGCAGTATTTT. As protein: CASSLALQGGTDTQYF. The rearrangement links TRBV7-8 to TRBJ2-3, with 8 bases that match TRBD1. V lost 0 bases, J lost 1 base, and 3 bases stayed unmatched. This CDR3 region has 16 residues. CDR1 is SGHVS, CDR2 FQNEAQ, per germline.

The chain has TRBV6-5 and TRBJ2-1; D remains ambiguous. Germline V lookup: CDR1 MNHEY, CDR2 SVGAGI. CDR3 size: 12 residues. V was trimmed by 4 bases and J by 10 bases, leaving 11 bases between them. For the CDR3, the DNA is TGTGCCAGCAGTTCCCGGCGAGGCGAGCAGTTCTTC. Protein sequence: CASSSRRGEQFF.

The chain combines TRBV6-1 with TRBJ2-5; D is tentatively TRBD1 or TRBD2 (6 bases each). Germline V gene data show CDR1 as MNHNS and CDR2 as SASEGT. V lost 5 bases and J lost 5, with 18 bases in between. This CDR3 is 15 amino acids long. CDR3 bases: TGTGCCAGCAGTCCCCTGTCGGGGGCTCGGGAGACCCAGTACTTC. This codes for CASSPLSGARETQYF.

The rearrangement uses TRBV5-6 and TRBJ1-5, with TRBD1 as a possible D gene (6 bases). Germline CDR1 reads SGHDT; CDR2 reads YYEEEE. V lost 0 bases to trimming and J lost 7 bases, with 8 bases between them. The CDR3 covers 13 residues. This CDR3 reads CASSLGTDQPQHF. The CDR3 nucleotides read TGTGCCAGCAGCTTGGGGACAGACCAGCCCCAGCATTTT.